One sample yielded the 8 T cell receptor beta chains listed below, sequenced in a study of post-analysis software for immune sequencing data. General study points: Among about 5 TRBV segments more frequent in patients than controls were TRBV5-6, TRBV5-1 and TRBV20-1.

Each TCR beta cDNA library carried unique molecular identifiers. Each CDR3 protein is one row after TCRdb ran MiXCR on the PCR reads. The data contain around 190,000 distinct CDR3 sequences, 25% to 35% of them singletons. These receptors are not linked to any known antigen. Source material: blood. Receptors were obtained from a girl aged 2-17 years with multiple sclerosis.

The J gene is TRBJ1-1, the V gene TRBV2; D uncertain. This CDR3 comprises 13 residues. Germline assignment: CDR1 SNHLY and CDR2 FYNNEI. V shed 6 bases and J shed 2 bases, with 10 bases lying between them. Here the CDR3 reads CASRTNGNTEAFF. As DNA, the CDR3 is TGTGCCAGCAGGACCAATGGCAACACTGAAGCTTTCTTT.

The chain couples TRBV29-1 to TRBJ2-3; D is possibly TRBD2 (6 bases). The CDR3 runs to 14 residues. From germline, CDR1 is SQVTM and CDR2 ANQGSEA. The V end lost 3 bases, the J end lost 1 base, and 11 bases lay between the germline ends. The CDR3 sequence is CSVDYPGGTDTQYF. The CDR3 coding sequence is TGCAGCGTTGATTATCCGGGGGGCACAGATACGCAGTATTTT.

This chain links TRBV6-2 or TRBV6-3 with TRBJ1-1; D gene unclear. The CDR3 covers 12 residues. Trimming cost V 1 base and J 6 bases, with 6 bases left between them. Germline V gene lookup returns CDR1 MNHEY and CDR2 SVGEGT. The CDR3 loop reads CASSYFLAEAFF. In nucleotides, the CDR3 is TGTGCCAGCAGTTACTTTCTTGCTGAAGCTTTCTTT.

Note on this clonotype: A much larger clone sits a single nucleotide away, making a read error possible. The chain combines TRBV6-5 with TRBJ2-1, with D unresolved. CDR3 length equals 14 residues. Looked up from germline, CDR1 is MNHEY and CDR2 is SVGAGI. The CDR3, as DNA: TGTACCAGCAGCCCCCGGAGTCTAGGTAATGAGCAGTTCTTC. Its translation is CTSSPRSLGNEQFF.

There are many counts of this clonotype. The rearrangement joins TRBV29-1 to TRBJ2-5; 7 bases agree with TRBD1. Germline loops: CDR1 SQVTM, CDR2 ANQGSEA. The CDR3 is 13 residues long. V lost 5 bases, J lost 1 base, and 4 bases stayed unmatched. CDR3: CSVKRGPQETQYF. The CDR3 nucleotides read TGCAGCGTTAAGAGGGGGCCCCAAGAGACCCAGTACTTC.

This clonotype has more than one count but fewer than ten. This chain connects TRBV13 to TRBJ1-1; 7 positions agree with TRBD1. Germline lookup yields CDR1 PRHDT and CDR2 FYEKMQ (reference sequence). This CDR3 region has 14 residues. V lost 5 bases to trimming and J lost 3 bases; unmatched junction nucleotides: 6. In DNA, the CDR3 is TGTGCCAGCAGCATGCAGGGGGGGTACACTGAAGCTTTCTTT. Translating gives CASSMQGGYTEAFF.

This clonotype was seen at least ten times. This chain uses TRBV7-9 with TRBJ2-7; 11 bases align to TRBD1. The CDR3 extends over 14 amino acids. The V and J ends lost 10 bases and 4 bases, in that order; junction bases with no gene match: 9. CDR1 is SEHNR, CDR2 FQNEAQ, per germline (reference sequence). CDR3 bases: TGTGCCATACGAATAGGACAGGGGGCGTACGAGCAGTACTTC. Amino acid sequence: CAIRIGQGAYEQYF.

V is TRBV18 and J is TRBJ1-1; no reliable D call. Germline CDR1 reads KGHSH; CDR2 reads LQKENI. V lost 5 bases and J lost 1, with 20 bases in between. This CDR3 is built from 17 residues. The CDR3: CASSRGPARAQNTEAFF. As DNA, the CDR3 is TGTGCCAGCTCAAGAGGGCCCGCTCGGGCCCAGAACACTGAAGCTTTCTTT.